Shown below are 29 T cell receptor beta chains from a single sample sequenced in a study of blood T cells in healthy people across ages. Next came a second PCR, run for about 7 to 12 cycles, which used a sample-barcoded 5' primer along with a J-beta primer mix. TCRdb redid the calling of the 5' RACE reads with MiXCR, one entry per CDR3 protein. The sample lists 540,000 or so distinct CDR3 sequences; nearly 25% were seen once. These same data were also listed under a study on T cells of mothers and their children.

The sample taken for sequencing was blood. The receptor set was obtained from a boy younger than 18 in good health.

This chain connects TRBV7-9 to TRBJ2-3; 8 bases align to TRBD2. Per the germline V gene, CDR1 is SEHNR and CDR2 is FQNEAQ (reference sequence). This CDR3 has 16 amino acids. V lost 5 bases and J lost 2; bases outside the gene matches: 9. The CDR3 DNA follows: TGTGCCAGCAGCCTGTGGGACGGGGGGGCCACAGATACGCAGTATTTT. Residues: CASSLWDGGATDTQYF.

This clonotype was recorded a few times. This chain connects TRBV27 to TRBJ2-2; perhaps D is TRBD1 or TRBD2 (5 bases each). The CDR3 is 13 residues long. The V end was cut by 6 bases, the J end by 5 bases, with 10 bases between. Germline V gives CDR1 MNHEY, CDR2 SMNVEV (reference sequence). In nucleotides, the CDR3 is TGTGCCAGCAGCCCGTGGGGGACCGGGGAGCTGTTTTTT. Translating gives CASSPWGTGELFF.

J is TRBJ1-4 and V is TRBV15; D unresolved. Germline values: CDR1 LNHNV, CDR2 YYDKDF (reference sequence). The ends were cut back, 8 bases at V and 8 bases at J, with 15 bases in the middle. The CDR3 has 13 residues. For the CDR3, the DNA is TGTGCCACCGAACGTGGTCGCGGGGAAAAACTGTTTTTT. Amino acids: CATERGRGEKLFF.

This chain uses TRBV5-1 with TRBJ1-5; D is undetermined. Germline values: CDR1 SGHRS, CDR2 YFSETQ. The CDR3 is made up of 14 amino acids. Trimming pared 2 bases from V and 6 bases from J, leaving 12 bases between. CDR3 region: CASSLRERAQPQHF. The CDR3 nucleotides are TGCGCCAGCAGCTTAAGGGAACGCGCTCAGCCCCAGCATTTT.

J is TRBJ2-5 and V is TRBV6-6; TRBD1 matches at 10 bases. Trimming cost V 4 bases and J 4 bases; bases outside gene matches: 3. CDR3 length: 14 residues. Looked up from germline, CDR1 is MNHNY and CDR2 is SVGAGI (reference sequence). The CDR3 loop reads CASSSTGGIETQYF. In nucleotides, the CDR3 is TGTGCCAGCAGTTCGACAGGGGGCATAGAGACCCAGTACTTC.

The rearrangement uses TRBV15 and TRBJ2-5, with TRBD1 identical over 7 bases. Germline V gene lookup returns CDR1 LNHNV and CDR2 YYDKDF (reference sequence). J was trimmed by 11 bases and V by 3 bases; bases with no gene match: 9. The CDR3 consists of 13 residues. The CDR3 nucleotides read TGTGCCACCAGCAGGGATAGACAGGGAGAGCAGTACTTC. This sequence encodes CATSRDRQGEQYF.

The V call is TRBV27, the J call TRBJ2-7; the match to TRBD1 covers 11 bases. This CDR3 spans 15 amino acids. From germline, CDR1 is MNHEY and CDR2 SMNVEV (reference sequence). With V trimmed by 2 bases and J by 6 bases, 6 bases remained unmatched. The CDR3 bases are TGTGCCAGCAGTTTAAGGGGACAGGGGGGATCCGAGCAGTACTTC. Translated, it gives CASSLRGQGGSEQYF.

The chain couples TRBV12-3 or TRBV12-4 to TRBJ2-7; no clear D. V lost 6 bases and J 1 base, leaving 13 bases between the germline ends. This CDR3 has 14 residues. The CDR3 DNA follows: TGTGCCAGCAGCCCTGGAACTACTTCCTACGAGCAGTACTTC. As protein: CASSPGTTSYEQYF.

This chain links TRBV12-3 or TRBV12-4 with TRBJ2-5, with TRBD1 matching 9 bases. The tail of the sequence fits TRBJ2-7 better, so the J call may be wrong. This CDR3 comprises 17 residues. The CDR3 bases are TGTGCCAGCAGTTCCTACCCCGGAGGGACAGGGACGTACGAGCAGTACTTC. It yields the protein CASSSYPGGTGTYEQYF.

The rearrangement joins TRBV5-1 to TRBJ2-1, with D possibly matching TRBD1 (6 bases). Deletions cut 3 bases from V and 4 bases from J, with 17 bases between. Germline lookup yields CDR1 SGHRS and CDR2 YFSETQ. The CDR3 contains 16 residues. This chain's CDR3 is CASSSLLQGDYNEQFF. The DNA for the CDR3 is TGCGCCAGCAGCTCCCTACTACAGGGCGATTACAATGAGCAGTTCTTC.

The CDR3 is CSAGDPLSAYEQYF. In DNA form, the CDR3 reads TGCAGTGCCGGGGACCCACTGTCGGCCTACGAGCAGTACTTC. The rearrangement uses TRBV20-1 and TRBJ2-7; D may be TRBD1 or TRBD2 (5 bases each). Germline CDR1 DFQATT, CDR2 SNEGSKA (reference sequence). Trimming pared 6 bases from V and 2 bases from J, leaving 17 bases between. The CDR3 has 14 residues.

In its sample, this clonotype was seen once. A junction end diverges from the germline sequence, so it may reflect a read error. The CDR3 region is CAWTGTGNEKLYF. CDR3 in DNA: TGTGCCTGGACCGGGACAGGGAACGAAAAACTGTATTTT. V and J are TRBV30 and TRBJ1-4; 9 bases align to TRBD1. CDR3 length equals 13 residues. Germline assignment: CDR1 GTSNPN and CDR2 SVGIG (reference sequence).

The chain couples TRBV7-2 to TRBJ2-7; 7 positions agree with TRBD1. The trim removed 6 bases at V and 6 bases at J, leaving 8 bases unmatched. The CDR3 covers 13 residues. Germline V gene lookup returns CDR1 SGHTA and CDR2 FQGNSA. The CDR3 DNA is TGTGCCAGCAGATTCACAGGGGTCCCCGAGCAGTACTTC. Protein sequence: CASRFTGVPEQYF.

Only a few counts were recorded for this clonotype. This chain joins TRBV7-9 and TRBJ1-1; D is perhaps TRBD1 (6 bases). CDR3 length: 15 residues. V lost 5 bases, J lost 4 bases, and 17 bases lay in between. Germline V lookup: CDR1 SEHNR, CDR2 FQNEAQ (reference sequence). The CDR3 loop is CASSPQGSRSTEAFF. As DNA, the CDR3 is TGTGCCAGCAGCCCACAGGGATCCCGAAGCACTGAAGCTTTCTTT.

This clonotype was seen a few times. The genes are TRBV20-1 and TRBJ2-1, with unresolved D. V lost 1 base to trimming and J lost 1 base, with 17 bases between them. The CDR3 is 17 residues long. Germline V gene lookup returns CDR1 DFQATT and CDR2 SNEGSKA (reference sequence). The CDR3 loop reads CSARVPDAGLSYNEQFF. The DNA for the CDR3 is TGCAGTGCTAGAGTACCAGATGCAGGATTGTCCTACAATGAGCAGTTCTTC.

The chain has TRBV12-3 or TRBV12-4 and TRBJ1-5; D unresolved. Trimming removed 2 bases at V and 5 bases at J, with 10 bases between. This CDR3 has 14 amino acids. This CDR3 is CASSLSGFDQPQHF. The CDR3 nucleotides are TGTGCCAGCAGTTTATCCGGGTTTGATCAGCCCCAGCATTTT.

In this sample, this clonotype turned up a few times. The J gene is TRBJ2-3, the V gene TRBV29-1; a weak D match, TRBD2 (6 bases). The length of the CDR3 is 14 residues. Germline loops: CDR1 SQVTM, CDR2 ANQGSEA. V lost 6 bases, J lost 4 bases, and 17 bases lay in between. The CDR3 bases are TGCAGCGTGTTAGGTTTGGGAGGATCAGATACGCAGTATTTT. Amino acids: CSVLGLGGSDTQYF.

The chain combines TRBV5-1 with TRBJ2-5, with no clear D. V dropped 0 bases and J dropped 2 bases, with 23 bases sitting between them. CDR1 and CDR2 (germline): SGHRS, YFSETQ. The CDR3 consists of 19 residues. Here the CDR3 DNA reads TGCGCCAGCAGCTTGGTAGGCAGTATCGAACGGCTACTGCAAGAGACCCAGTACTTC. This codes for CASSLVGSIERLLQETQYF.

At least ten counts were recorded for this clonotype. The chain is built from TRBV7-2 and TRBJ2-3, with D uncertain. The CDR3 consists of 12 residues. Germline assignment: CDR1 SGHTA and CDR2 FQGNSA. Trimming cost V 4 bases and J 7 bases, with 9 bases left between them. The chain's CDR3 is CASSSPPNTQYF. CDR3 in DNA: TGTGCCAGCAGCTCCCCCCCGAATACGCAGTATTTT. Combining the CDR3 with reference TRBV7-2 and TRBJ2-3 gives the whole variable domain GAGVSQSPSNKVTEKGKDVELRCDPISGHTALYWYRQSLGQGLEFLIYFQGNSAPDKSGLPSDRFSAERTGGSVSTLTIQRTQQEDSAVYLCASSSPPNTQYFGPGTRLTVL.

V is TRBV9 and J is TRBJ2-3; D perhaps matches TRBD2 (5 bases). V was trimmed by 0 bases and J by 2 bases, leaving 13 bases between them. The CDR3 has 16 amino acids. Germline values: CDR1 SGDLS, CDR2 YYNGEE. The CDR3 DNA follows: TGTGCCAGCAGCGTAGCCCGGGGAAACCACACAGATACGCAGTATTTT. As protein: CASSVARGNHTDTQYF.

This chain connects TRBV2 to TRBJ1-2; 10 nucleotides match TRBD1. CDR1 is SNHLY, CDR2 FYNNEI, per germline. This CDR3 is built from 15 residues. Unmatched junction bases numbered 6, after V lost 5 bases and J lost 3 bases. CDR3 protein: CASSPRQGADYGYTF. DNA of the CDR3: TGTGCCAGCAGTCCTAGACAGGGGGCAGACTATGGCTACACCTTC. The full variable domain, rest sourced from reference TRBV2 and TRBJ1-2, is EPEVTQTPSHQVTQMGQEVILRCVPISNHLYFYWYRQILGQKVEFLVSFYNNEISEKSEIFDDQFSVERPDGSNFTLKIRSTKLEDSAMYFCASSPRQGADYGYTFGSGTRLTVV.

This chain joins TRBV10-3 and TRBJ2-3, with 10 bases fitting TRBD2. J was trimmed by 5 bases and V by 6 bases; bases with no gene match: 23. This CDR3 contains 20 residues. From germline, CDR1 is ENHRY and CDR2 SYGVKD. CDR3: CAIRDDQYGPSGSGVDTQYF. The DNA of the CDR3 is TGTGCCATCAGGGACGACCAATACGGGCCTAGCGGGAGTGGTGTAGATACGCAGTATTTT.

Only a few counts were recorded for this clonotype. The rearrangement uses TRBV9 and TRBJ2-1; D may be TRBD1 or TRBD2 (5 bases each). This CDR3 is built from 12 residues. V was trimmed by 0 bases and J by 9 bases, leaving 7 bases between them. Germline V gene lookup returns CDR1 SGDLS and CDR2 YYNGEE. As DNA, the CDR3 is TGTGCCAGCAGCGTAGGGGGGACTGAGCAGTTCTTC. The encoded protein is CASSVGGTEQFF.

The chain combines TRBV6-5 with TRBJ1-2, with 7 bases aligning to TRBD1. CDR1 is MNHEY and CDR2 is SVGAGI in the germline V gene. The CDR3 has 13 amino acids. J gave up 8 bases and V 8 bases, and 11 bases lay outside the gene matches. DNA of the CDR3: TGTGCCAGCTCCCGGCAGGGGGGTTCAGGCTACACCTTC. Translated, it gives CASSRQGGSGYTF.

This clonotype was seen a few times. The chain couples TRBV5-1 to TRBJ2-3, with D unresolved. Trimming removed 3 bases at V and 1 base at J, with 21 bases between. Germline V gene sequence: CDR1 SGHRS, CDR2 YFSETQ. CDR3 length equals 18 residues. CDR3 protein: CASSSPLQGRFGTDTQYF. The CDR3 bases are TGCGCCAGCAGCTCACCCCTACAAGGCAGGTTCGGCACAGATACGCAGTATTTT. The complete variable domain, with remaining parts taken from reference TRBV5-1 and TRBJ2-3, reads KAGVTQTPRYLIKTRGQQVTLSCSPISGHRSVSWYQQTPGQGLQFLFEYFSETQRNKGNFPGRFSGRQFSNSRSEMNVSTLELGDSALYLCASSSPLQGRFGTDTQYFGPGTRLTVL.

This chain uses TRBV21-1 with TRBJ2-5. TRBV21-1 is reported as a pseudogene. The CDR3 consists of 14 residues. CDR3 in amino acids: CASLRDTEVETQYF. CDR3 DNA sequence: TGTGCCAGCCTTCGCGACACCGAAGTGGAGACCCAGTACTTC.

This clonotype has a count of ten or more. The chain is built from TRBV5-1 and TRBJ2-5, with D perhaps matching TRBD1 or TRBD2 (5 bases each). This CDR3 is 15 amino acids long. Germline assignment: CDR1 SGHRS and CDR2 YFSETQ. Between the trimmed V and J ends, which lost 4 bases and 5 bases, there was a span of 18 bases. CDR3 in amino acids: CASSQGTIREETQYF. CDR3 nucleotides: TGCGCCAGCAGCCAGGGAACCATCAGGGAGGAGACCCAGTACTTC.

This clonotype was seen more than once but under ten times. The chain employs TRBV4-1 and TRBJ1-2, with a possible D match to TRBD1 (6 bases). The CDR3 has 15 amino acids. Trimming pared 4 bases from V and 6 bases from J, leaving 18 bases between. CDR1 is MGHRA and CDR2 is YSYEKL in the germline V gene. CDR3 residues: CASSLGRQDLNGYTF. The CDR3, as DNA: TGCGCCAGCAGCCTGGGACGACAGGATCTTAATGGCTACACCTTC.

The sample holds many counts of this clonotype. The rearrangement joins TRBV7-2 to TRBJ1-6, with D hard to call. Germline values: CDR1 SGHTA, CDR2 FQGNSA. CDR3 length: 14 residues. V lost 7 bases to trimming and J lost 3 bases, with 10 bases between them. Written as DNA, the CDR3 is TGTGCCAGCACCCGTACTGGCTATAATTCACCCCTCCACTTT. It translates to CASTRTGYNSPLHF.